A single sample is the source of the 18 T cell receptor beta chains below, sequenced in a study of control samples from healthy donors and cancer patients. Generated by immunoSEQ multiplex PCR, the TCRdb table keeps only in-frame clones and is missing some. The table lists approximately 65,000 clones, approximately 89% of them singletons, with 15% to 20% in the top ten. Sequenced: PBMCs. Receptor source: a man in his 60s with lung cancer.

The chain has TRBV11-3 and TRBJ2-6, with no clear D. The CDR3 spans 14 residues. V shed 1 base and J shed 0 bases, with 1 base lying between them. CDR1 and CDR2 (germline): SGHNT, YENEEA. CDR3 DNA sequence: TGTGCCAGCAGCTTAGGCTCTGGGGCCAACGTCCTGACTTTC. Amino acid sequence: CASSLGSGANVLTF.

The rearrangement uses TRBV19 and TRBJ2-7, with 10 positions matching TRBD1. The CDR3 is 13 amino acids. Looked up from germline, CDR1 is LNHDA and CDR2 is SQIVND (reference sequence). With V trimmed by 9 bases and J by 2 bases, 4 bases remained unmatched. DNA for the CDR3: TGTGCCAGCGGGGGGACAGGGGCCTACGAGCAGTACTTC. Its translation: CASGGTGAYEQYF.

V and J are TRBV5-1 and TRBJ1-2; maybe TRBD1 (5 bases). The CDR3 is 14 amino acids. V was shortened by 4 bases and J by 4 bases, with 14 bases between the two germline ends. Germline V lookup: CDR1 SGHRS, CDR2 YFSETQ. The CDR3 protein is CASSEGTATYGYTF. DNA for the CDR3: TGCGCCAGCAGCGAGGGGACGGCAACCTATGGCTACACCTTC.

This clone came up a few times. V gene TRBV5-5 combines with J gene TRBJ1-2; D is perhaps TRBD1 (5 bases). This CDR3 is built from 16 residues. V lost 0 bases and J lost 6, with 18 bases in between. Per the germline V gene, CDR1 is SGHKS and CDR2 is YYEKEE (reference sequence). In nucleotides, the CDR3 is TGTGCCAGCAGCTTGGTCGGGGGACTTTTCCATGATGGCTACACCTTC. It specifies CASSLVGGLFHDGYTF.

V usage is TRBV5-1 and J usage is TRBJ1-4; D perhaps matches TRBD1 (5 bases). CDR3 length equals 15 residues. Deletions cut 4 bases from V and 8 bases from J, with 18 bases between. Germline CDR1 and CDR2: SGHRS and YFSETQ. The CDR3: CASSGGTAGREKLFF. CDR3 sequence (DNA): TGCGCCAGCAGCGGCGGGACCGCAGGAAGGGAAAAACTGTTTTTT.

The J gene is TRBJ1-4, the V gene TRBV2; D call uncertain. The germline V gene has CDR1 SNHLY and CDR2 FYNNEI. CDR3 length: 15 amino acids. The V end was cut by 3 bases, the J end by 4 bases, with 12 bases between. The CDR3 region has the DNA TGTGCCAGCAGTGAGTGGGGATCGGGTAATGAAAAACTGTTTTTT. Translating it yields CASSEWGSGNEKLFF.

J is TRBJ2-5 and V is TRBV7-9; 10 bases are shared with TRBD1. Germline lookup yields CDR1 SEHNR and CDR2 FQNEAQ (reference sequence). After removal of 5 bases from V and 4 bases from J, the junction contained 1 base not matched to a gene. The CDR3 covers 13 residues. The CDR3 coding sequence is TGTGCCAGCAGCCGGACAGGGGGAGAGACCCAGTACTTC. Translating it yields CASSRTGGETQYF. Supplemented by reference TRBV7-9 and TRBJ2-5, the full variable domain reads DTGVSQNPRHKITKRGQNVTFRCDPISEHNRLYWYRQTLGQGPEFLTYFQNEAQLEKSRLLSDRFSAERPKGSFSTLEIQRTEQGDSAMYLCASSRTGGETQYFGPGTRLLVL.

The chain employs TRBV4-1 and TRBJ1-4, with D perhaps TRBD1 (5 bases). This CDR3 has 14 residues. In germline, CDR1 is MGHRA, CDR2 YSYEKL. The V end was cut by 4 bases, the J end by 3 bases, with 9 bases between. CDR3 in amino acids: CASSPGTANEKLFF. The CDR3 DNA follows: TGCGCCAGCAGCCCCGGGACGGCTAATGAAAAACTGTTTTTT.

This clone was detected once. V usage is TRBV18 and J usage is TRBJ1-2; D call uncertain. Trimming shortened V by 7 bases and J by 4 bases, and 28 bases separated the two germline ends. The CDR3 sequence is 18 residues long. In germline, CDR1 is KGHSH, CDR2 LQKENI. The CDR3, as DNA: TGTGCCAGCTACGAACTTACCGGACCCCAAGCATTGCTCTATGGCTACACCTTC. Residues: CASYELTGPQALLYGYTF.

This chain links TRBV3-1 (or the pseudogene TRBV3-2) with TRBJ1-2; no clear D. The CDR3 length is 13 residues. The germline V and J ends were trimmed by 1 base and 2 bases, with 5 bases remaining between them. The germline CDR1 and CDR2 sequences are LGHDT and YNNKEL (reference sequence). The CDR3 DNA reads TGTGCCAGCAGCCAAGCTGGGAACTATGGCTACACCTTC. Its translation is CASSQAGNYGYTF.

The chain employs TRBV5-1 and TRBJ1-2; no clear D. Germline V lookup: CDR1 SGHRS, CDR2 YFSETQ. With 4 bases removed from V and 4 bases from J, the gap between germline ends came to 14 bases. The CDR3 covers 14 residues. The chain's CDR3 is CASSPQHSGYGYTF. The CDR3 DNA follows: TGCGCCAGCAGCCCTCAACACAGTGGCTATGGCTACACCTTC.

The J gene is TRBJ1-1, the V gene TRBV19; D perhaps matches TRBD1 (6 bases). The CDR3 covers 15 residues. Deletions cut 9 bases from V and 0 bases from J, with 17 bases between. Looked up from germline, CDR1 is LNHDA and CDR2 is SQIVND (reference sequence). The CDR3 is CASRRTATMNTEAFF. DNA for the CDR3: TGTGCCAGCCGCCGGACAGCCACTATGAACACTGAAGCTTTCTTT.

V usage is TRBV24-1 and J usage is TRBJ1-5; unclear D gene. With 3 bases removed from V and 8 bases from J, the gap between germline ends came to 13 bases. The germline V gene has CDR1 KGHDR and CDR2 SFDVKD. This CDR3 has 14 residues. CDR3 DNA: TGTGCCACCAGTGATGGTAACGGCTTGGAGCCCCAGCATTTT. Its protein product is CATSDGNGLEPQHF.

This chain joins TRBV7-2 and TRBJ2-6; maybe TRBD2 (5 bases). This CDR3 region has 17 residues. Germline CDR1 and CDR2: SGHTA and FQGNSA. V lost 5 bases to trimming and J lost 2 bases, with 16 bases between them. The CDR3 sequence is CASSPRGTAAGANVLTF. The CDR3 DNA reads as TGTGCCAGCAGCCCCCGGGGAACCGCCGCTGGGGCCAACGTCCTGACTTTC.

The V and J genes are TRBV6-5 and TRBJ2-7; D possibly corresponds to TRBD2 (6 bases). CDR1 and CDR2 from the germline V gene are MNHEY and SVGAGI. There are 12 residues in the CDR3. V lost 6 bases and J lost 3, with 9 bases in between. CDR3 residues: CASRRGDYEQYV. The CDR3 DNA reads as TGTGCCAGCAGGCGCGGGGACTACGAGCAGTACGTC.

This clone was found once. V and J are TRBV6-5 and TRBJ2-5; D is possibly TRBD1 (6 bases). The CDR3 sequence is 15 residues long. Germline values: CDR1 MNHEY, CDR2 SVGAGI. Trimming pared 7 bases from V and 5 bases from J, leaving 20 bases between. The chain's CDR3 is CASTLGSGDRETQYF. CDR3 bases: TGTGCCAGCACTCTCGGATCAGGGGATCGGGAGACCCAGTACTTC.

Only a few counts were recorded for this clone. This sample also contains other DNA sequences that code for the same CDR3. V gene TRBV6-5 combines with J gene TRBJ1-2; the D gene is possibly TRBD1 (6 bases). In germline, CDR1 is MNHEY, CDR2 SVGAGI. The V gene lost 5 bases and the J gene lost 0 bases, with 13 bases spanning the gap. The CDR3 contains 15 residues. The CDR3 DNA reads TGTGCCAGCAGTAAACATGACAGGCCTAACTATGGCTACACCTTC. This encodes CASSKHDRPNYGYTF.

The J gene is TRBJ1-1, the V gene TRBV6-4; 9 nucleotides align to TRBD1. The CDR3 runs 15 residues. Looked up from germline, CDR1 is MRHNA and CDR2 is SNTAGT. V was clipped by 3 bases and J by 2 bases; unmatched bases: 4. The CDR3 DNA follows: TGTGCCAGCAGTGATAACACAGGGGGCAACACTGAAGCTTTCTTT. Translation: CASSDNTGGNTEAFF.